This record covers a single T cell receptor (beta chain). Its cognate antigen is unknown. These data belong to a study of OX40 agonist ivuxolimab in advanced cancers. Study-wide background: Ivuxolimab, an agonist antibody against OX40 (CD134), was given to patients. There were three patients with partial responses, one having hepatocellular carcinoma and two cutaneous melanoma. General study points: On average, a greater number of expanded clones characterised CD8+ T cells relative to CD4+.

The CDR3 runs 11 residues. Trimming cost V 5 bases and J 8 bases, with 7 bases left between them. Germline loops: CDR1 SNHLY, CDR2 FYNNEI. Clones were read by immunoSEQ multiplex PCR, and TCRdb kept only the in-frame ones, dropping some. The sample yields 66,000 or so clones, less than 85% seen once. This rearrangement joins TRBV2 to TRBJ2-1; D is undetermined. The sequencing here drew on CD4+ or CD8+ T cells sorted from blood, taken in a trial of the OX40 agonist ivuxolimab. This sequence originates from an adult with an advanced solid tumor such as melanoma, head and neck, liver or kidney cancer. This chain's CDR3 is CASSPVDEQFF. For the CDR3, the DNA is TGTGCCAGCAGTCCTGTCGATGAGCAGTTCTTC.